The 18 T cell receptor beta chains presented below share a single source sample, sequenced in a study of blood T cell repertoires in COVID-19. Profiling relied on immunoSEQ multiplex PCR, and the TCRdb table lists in-frame clones only, not all of them. The table has approximately 70,000 clones, 76% seen once. Sequencing used peripheral blood. Receptor source: a man in his sixties with COVID-19, enrolled during active disease.

This clone was observed a handful of times. This chain links TRBV19 with TRBJ1-6; TRBD1 matches at 8 bases. Germline V gene lookup returns CDR1 LNHDA and CDR2 SQIVND (reference sequence). The CDR3 has 14 residues. V was clipped by 5 bases and J by 7 bases; unmatched bases: 4. The DNA of the CDR3 is TGTGCCAGTAGTTCCCGGACAGGGAATTCACCCCTCCACTTT. As protein: CASSSRTGNSPLHF.

This clone was seen only a few times. This chain joins TRBV29-1 and TRBJ1-5, with 7 bases identical to TRBD1. The CDR3 loop spans 15 amino acids. Germline-derived CDR1 and CDR2 are SQVTM and ANQGSEA. The V gene end was trimmed by 6 bases and the J gene end by 0 bases; junction bases not matched to a gene: 8. In DNA, the CDR3 is TGCAGCGTCCGGGACAGCCTAAATAGCAATCAGCCCCAGCATTTT. Translation gives CSVRDSLNSNQPQHF.

The CDR3 DNA reads TGTGCCAGCAGCCAGGGAGGCCAGACGGCTAATGAAAAACTGTTTTTT. It yields the protein CASSQGGQTANEKLFF. V gene TRBV3-1 (or the pseudogene TRBV3-2) combines with J gene TRBJ1-4; D unclear. This CDR3 has 16 residues. Trimming shortened V by 3 bases and J by 3 bases, and 14 bases separated the two germline ends. In germline, CDR1 is LGHDT, CDR2 YNNKEL (reference sequence).

This clone was seen only once. The rearrangement uses TRBV11-2 and TRBJ2-7, with D perhaps matching TRBD2 (5 bases). V dropped 1 base and J dropped 7 bases, with 14 bases sitting between them. This CDR3 spans 14 amino acids. Germline loops: CDR1 SGHAT, CDR2 FQNNGV. CDR3 region: CASSLADGVGEQYF. The CDR3, as DNA: TGTGCCAGCAGCTTAGCGGACGGGGTCGGAGAGCAGTACTTC.

The rearrangement uses TRBV11-3 and TRBJ2-1; a weak D match, TRBD1 (6 bases). The CDR3 is 16 amino acids. Between the trimmed V and J ends, which lost 4 bases and 1 base, there was a span of 14 bases. Looked up from germline, CDR1 is SGHNT and CDR2 is YENEEA. CDR3 loop: CASSSDSYGSYNEQFF. The CDR3 bases are TGTGCCAGCAGCTCGGACAGTTACGGGTCCTACAATGAGCAGTTCTTC. The full variable domain, in which reference TRBV11-3 and TRBJ2-1 provide the parts outside the CDR3, is EAGVVQSPRYKIIEKKQPVAFWCNPISGHNTLYWYLQNLGQGPELLIRYENEEAVDDSQLPKDRFSAERLKGVDSTLKIQPAELGDSAVYLCASSSDSYGSYNEQFFGPGTRLTVL.

The chain combines TRBV30 with TRBJ1-6; D might be TRBD1 (5 bases). From germline, CDR1 is GTSNPN and CDR2 SVGIG (reference sequence). The CDR3 is 12 amino acids. V was clipped by 7 bases and J by 8 bases, with 12 bases between them. CDR3 DNA sequence: TGTGCCTCCCACTTAGGGGATTCACCCCTCCACTTT. Protein product: CASHLGDSPLHF.

This clone was counted a few times. The chain carries TRBV28 and TRBJ2-5, with 7 positions matching TRBD2. Trimming cost V 7 bases and J 1 base; bases outside gene matches: 9. Germline values: CDR1 MDHEN, CDR2 SYDVKM. CDR3 length equals 15 residues. CDR3 DNA sequence: TGTGCCAGCAAAAGTCGACTAGCCTCCCAAGAGACCCAGTACTTC. Amino acids: CASKSRLASQETQYF.

This chain connects TRBV10-1 to TRBJ2-3; D is undetermined. The CDR3 totals 14 residues. Trimming cost V 0 bases and J 4 bases, with 8 bases left between them. Germline values: CDR1 WNHNN, CDR2 SYGVQD (reference sequence). The CDR3 region is CASSESYSPDTQYF. For the CDR3, the DNA is TGCGCCAGCAGTGAGTCGTACTCCCCAGATACGCAGTATTTT.

This clone was counted at least ten times. This chain uses TRBV5-1 with TRBJ2-3; possibly TRBD1 for D (5 bases). Germline V gene sequence: CDR1 SGHRS, CDR2 YFSETQ. Trimming pared 3 bases from V and 5 bases from J, leaving 13 bases between. The CDR3 totals 14 residues. The CDR3 sequence is CASSSGNPKDTQYF. The CDR3 DNA reads as TGCGCCAGCAGCTCAGGGAACCCAAAAGATACGCAGTATTTT.

The CDR3 loop is CASKALAGGSYEQYF. The CDR3 DNA is TGTGCCAGCAAAGCACTAGCGGGGGGATCCTACGAGCAGTACTTC. The rearrangement joins TRBV6-5 to TRBJ2-7, with TRBD2 matching 12 bases. The CDR3 totals 15 residues. The V gene's germline CDR1 is MNHEY and CDR2 SVGAGI. J was trimmed by 1 base and V by 7 bases; bases with no gene match: 5.

The chain has TRBV6-1 and TRBJ2-7, with D possibly TRBD2 on 5 matching bases. There are 13 residues in the CDR3. Germline V lookup: CDR1 MNHNS, CDR2 SASEGT. Trimming took 2 bases from V and 4 from J, leaving 9 bases between them. The CDR3 loop is CASSERDVYEQYF. Here the CDR3 DNA reads TGTGCCAGCAGTGAACGGGATGTTTACGAGCAGTACTTC.

This sequence joins TRBV5-4 and TRBJ2-1; no definite D call. This CDR3 has 14 residues. Germline values: CDR1 SGHNT, CDR2 YYREEE (reference sequence). V was clipped by 7 bases and J by 6 bases, with 17 bases between them. The CDR3 region has the DNA TGTGCCAGCCAAGACACCCAAAGCAGCAATGAGCAGTTCTTC. Amino acids: CASQDTQSSNEQFF.

The chain has TRBV19 and TRBJ1-5; D gene ambiguous. Germline assignment: CDR1 LNHDA and CDR2 SQIVND (reference sequence). The CDR3 length is 12 residues. Trimming removed 4 bases at V and 1 base at J, with 2 bases between. CDR3 nucleotides: TGTGCCAGTAGTACGAGCAATCAGCCCCAGCATTTT. Translating gives CASSTSNQPQHF. Based on the CDR3 plus reference TRBV19 and TRBJ1-5, the full variable domain is DGGITQSPKYLFRKEGQNVTLSCEQNLNHDAMYWYRQDPGQGLRLIYYSQIVNDFQKGDIAEGYSVSREKKESFPLTVTSAQKNPTAFYLCASSTSNQPQHFGDGTRLSIL.

The J gene is TRBJ2-3, the V gene TRBV12-2; TRBD1, the D gene given by the table, was not confirmed from the DNA. TRBV12-2 is a pseudogene segment. There are 13 residues in the CDR3. The CDR3 DNA reads as TGTGCAAGTCGCGAGGGGGCGGAAGATACGCAGTATTTT. Its translation: CASREGAEDTQYF.

V and J are TRBV7-2 and TRBJ1-1; a possible D gene is TRBD1 (5 bases). This CDR3 is 15 amino acids long. V shed 8 bases and J shed 1 base, with 17 bases lying between them. The germline V gene encodes CDR1 SGHTA and CDR2 FQGNSA. In DNA, the CDR3 is TGTGCCAGCGGCGGGAGAGACAGAAGGAACACTGAAGCTTTCTTT. Protein product: CASGGRDRRNTEAFF.

This clone has just one count. The CDR3 is CAWKEVLAFF. For the CDR3, the DNA is TGTGCCTGGAAGGAGGTGTTGGCTTTCTTT. This rearrangement joins TRBV30 to TRBJ1-1; D call uncertain. The V gene lost 4 bases and the J gene lost 11 bases, with 11 bases spanning the gap. Germline-derived CDR1 and CDR2 are GTSNPN and SVGIG (reference sequence). The CDR3 covers 10 residues.

V gene TRBV5-4 combines with J gene TRBJ1-2, with TRBD1 identical over 8 bases. V shed 2 bases and J 4 bases; nucleotides not matched to a gene: 4. This CDR3 has 14 residues. The germline V gene has CDR1 SGHNT and CDR2 YYREEE (reference sequence). CDR3 nucleotides: TGTGCCAGCAGCTTCGTCGACAGGGGCTATGGCTACACCTTC. Its translation: CASSFVDRGYGYTF.

The chain employs TRBV11-3 and TRBJ2-1; 7 bases map to TRBD2. The junction had 12 bases not matched to a gene; V was cut back by 5 bases and J by 8 bases. In germline, CDR1 is SGHNT, CDR2 YENEEA. The CDR3 has 15 residues. DNA of the CDR3: TGTGCCAGCAGCCGACGGGTGCGGGAGAGCGATGAGCAGTTCTTC. The encoded protein is CASSRRVRESDEQFF.